This T cell receptor (beta chain) derives from a study of cytomegalovirus exposure and HLA in healthy donors (dated 2017 in TCRdb). Regarding the study in general: According to an earlier analysis of a few hundred of the donors, about 179 million T cells yielded 120 million or so unique TCR beta sequences and approximately 280 Gb of sequence data. An early release covering around 630 HLA-typed donors comprised around 300 gigabases of sequencing data and 85 million to 100 million unique TCR sequences. Of the roughly 390 genotyped donors, about 80% fell in the genetic ancestry cluster associated with self-reported Caucasian donors. The study was designed to test whether signatures of past pathogen exposure could be identified by cataloging public T cell receptors. The study profiled the T cell repertoires of about 640 subjects by immunosequencing and related them to cytomegalovirus serostatus. A separate validation cohort of about 110 different subjects was used in addition to the approximately 700-subject first cohort. To predict cytomegalovirus infection status, the study brought together high-throughput TCR immunosequencing, statistical association of individual TCRs with disease status, and machine learning. A later analysis re-analyzed previously published TCR beta repertoires from 666 donors and added high-resolution HLA genotyping to study TCR occurrence patterns. Rather than drawing on any new phenotypic data, the later analysis identified candidate immune exposures from TCR beta sequences and the way those sequences occurred across donors. An earlier analysis of about 600 of the donors used high-throughput TCR beta sequencing to judge whether each TCR beta V gene segment behaved as functional or pseudogenic. Alongside the repertoire data, information on donor age, sex, ethnicity and CMV serostatus was compiled. Genome-wide SNP genotypes for about three fifths of the roughly 670 donors were used in a later genetic analysis, which treated that subset as a discovery cohort. Every repertoire in the discovery cohort had been generated on one and the same sequencing platform. HLA typing included class I and class II loci at four-digit resolution. The number of typed donors differed by locus: about 620-640 for A, B, C, DRB1 and DQB1; about 520 for DQA1; 606 for DPA1; and some 430 for DPB1. About five DR-DQ haplotypes were handled as single units for association and clustering because linkage in the cohort was strong. Among some 400 genotyped donors of the cohort, an average of about 240,000 unique TCR beta nucleotide sequences were sequenced per donor, roughly 18% of them non-productive. What the work shows at the level of the full study, not this receptor alone: Linkage disequilibrium might explain the correlated functional status among segregating V segments, but an unknown experimental factor could not be excluded. For the cohort, immune exposure information was limited to CMV serostatus. Because the 87-base-pair reads could not distinguish some IMGT-functional V segments, including TRBV6-2 and TRBV6-3, those segments were excluded. Sequencing depth was assumed to be roughly uniform across donors in the presence/absence analyses, though that assumption may not hold. While some public TCRs were present in many individuals, most TCR sequences turned up only very rarely across donors. According to a later genetic analysis, donors in an Asian-associated ancestry cluster had fewer N-insertions in productive TCRs than the roughly 670-donor mean. In a later analysis, HLA-associated TCR beta chains were found to be more clonally expanded and to have lower generation probabilities than equally common non-associated chains. The authors suggested that the approach could potentially be extended to other disease states and immunological phenotypes. In vitro tests confirmed that a few of the cytomegalovirus-associated TCR beta chains recognize cytomegalovirus antigens. Strong co-occurrence of HLA alleles, especially DR and DQ, made assigning TCR associations to individual alleles difficult. A later analysis reported that several top co-occurrence clusters appeared linked to parvovirus B19, influenza, CMV and Epstein-Barr virus. The earlier analysis of 450 to 700 of the donors excluded some 15 rarely observed V segments, including chromosome 9 orphons, because counts were too low. In a later analysis, TCR association rates were found to vary across HLA loci, with the most associated TCRs seen for DRB1 alleles and the fewest for HLA-C alleles. The classifier was reported to diagnose cytomegalovirus status with high specificity and sensitivity in both the original and validation cohorts. A further reported finding was that TCR beta sequences accurately predicted the HLA-A and HLA-B alleles for most subjects in the first cohort. In a later analysis, 15,000 to 20,000 TCR beta sequences were associated with specific HLA alleles at a false discovery rate of 0.05. Because HLA typing was missing for some donors at each locus, association tests included only the typed subset. Most CMV-associated TCR beta chains appeared to be HLA-restricted in a later analysis, and the HLA associations seemed to be driven largely by CMV exposure. A cluster of highly shared sequence variants was judged likely to be a technical artifact of the sequencing pipeline. A total of roughly 160 TCR beta chains were listed by the study as associated with cytomegalovirus. An earlier analysis of approximately 570 of the donors showed that most TCR beta V segments appeared in productive rearrangements either about 87% or about 30% of the time, which broadly matched IMGT annotations. In a later genetic analysis, a missense DCLRE1C variant was associated with V-gene and J-gene trimming of TCR beta chains, and the association was replicated in an independent cohort. This cohort had only TCR beta chains sequenced, and the lack of alpha or paired-chain data limited which features could be detected.

This clone was seen only once. The clone's antigen remains unknown. Base-call qualities are not available, and no considerably larger clone is one nucleotide away. Different DNA sequences within this sample yield the same CDR3. The germline V gene (reference sequence) specifies GTSNPN as CDR1 and SVGIG as CDR2. From the cysteine up to the phenylalanine, the CDR3 has a length of 18 residues. The entry retains the CDR3 DNA only, 54 bases that are in frame from base 1. A distance of 26 bases separates the germline ends of V and J, which lose 2 bases and 3 bases respectively. The library relied on the immunoSEQ multiplex PCR assay. A mixture of 60 forward primers for TCR Vbeta segments and 13 reverse primers for TCR Jbeta segments was used in the multiplex PCR. A multiplex PCR assay on genomic DNA amplified the CDR3 region of rearranged TCR beta genes. The amplified TCR beta libraries were sequenced on the Illumina HiSeq System as 87-base-pair reads. The authors' pipeline ran thus. A later analysis tallied some 79 million unique TCR beta chains across the 650 to 750 repertoires, and about 10 million of those chains were shared by two or more donors. Raw reads were error-corrected and collapsed into unique sequences with a nearest-neighbor algorithm that merged closely related sequences to remove PCR and sequencing errors. CDR3 sequences were aligned to IMGT reference sequences to assign V, D and J gene segments. Each retained sequence needed at least a six-nucleotide match to both a V gene segment and a J gene segment. A rearrangement was called productive if the CDR3 had no stop codons and remained in frame with V and J, and every other rearrangement was called non-productive. CDR3 was defined by IMGT convention, running from the second conserved V-encoded cysteine to the conserved J-encoded phenylalanine. Sequences without an unambiguous match to a single V gene segment were excluded from the earlier analysis of 450 to 650 of the donors. In an earlier analysis of 587 of the donors, a V segment was called functional when productive rearrangements were above 56.7%, and segregating when the standard deviation between donors exceeded 5%. To diagnose cytomegalovirus status from the catalog of TCR beta chain sequences, a statistical classification framework was built. V and J gene assignment, in a later analysis, came from comparing TCR nucleotide sequences with IMGT/GENE-DB human TR gene sequences. Using the TCRdist pipeline, a later analysis assigned CDR3 sequences along with most-parsimonious VDJ recombination scenarios. A later analysis defined each TCR beta chain by its CDR3 amino acid sequence plus V-gene family, and excluded reads lacking a unique V-gene family. A later analysis removed 500 to 600 highly shared, low-generation-probability nucleotide sequences to deal with suspected cross-contamination and a sequencing artifact. A later analysis calculated a clonal expansion index for each public chain from normalized within-repertoire ranks of inferred template counts. Generation probabilities in a later analysis came from a VDJ recombination model fitted to out-of-frame rearrangements, and those results were checked against IGoR. In a later analysis, TCR-TCR, TCR-HLA and TCR-CMV co-occurrence was scored with hypergeometric tests, and a repertoire-size bias correction was applied to TCR pairs. False discovery rates were estimated in a later analysis by permuting HLA or CMV assignments 20 times. In a later analysis, co-occurring TCRs were grouped using DBSCAN, with TCRdist sequence similarity added in when clustering inside HLA-allele-positive subsets. Repertoires with fewer than 30,000 or more than 120,000 public chains were left out of co-occurrence clustering, as were four to six repertoires with anomalous nucleotide sharing. Entries here come from immuneACCESS through TCRdb and include only in-frame sequences with V and J called. Some clones fail to appear in such tables; in the studies checked, an unresolved V gene covers under half of the shortfall, and the cause of the remainder is unknown. V, J and clone size were drawn from that table, and D and trimming were deduced from the DNA. The sample table contains 64,000 or so clones; only one count was recorded for roughly 85% of them. The top ten constitute about 11% of the sample.

The cohort was made up of roughly 670 healthy bone marrow donors. At the time of sampling, all cohort members were nominally healthy, though unrecorded immune exposures were likely present. The donor was CMV seronegative and belonged to the group of 352 seronegative cohort members. A peripheral blood sample was collected from each donor, and TCR beta sequencing was performed on peripheral blood mononuclear cells. The Qiagen DNeasy Blood Extraction Kit was used to extract genomic DNA from the blood cell samples. Recombination connected TRBV30 to TRBJ2-7; TRBD1 is perhaps the D gene, given 6 matching bases. This sequence was found in a female donor in good health and CMV-seronegative. Material for sequencing was PBMCs. The DNA reads TGTGCCTGGAGTAGCGACCGAGTGACAGGTCGGGTCGACTACGAGCAGTACTTC. Its protein product is CAWSSDRVTGRVDYEQYF.